This T cell receptor (beta chain) was sequenced during a study of Graves' ophthalmopathy and Graves' hyperthyroidism. V was pared by 5 bases and J by 2 bases, with 15 bases between. The CDR3 extends over 15 amino acids. Germline values: CDR1 SGHVS, CDR2 FQNEAQ. RNA transcripts yielded amplified TCR beta CDR3 regions. Following a first-round RT-PCR that used HTBI primers, a second-round multiplex PCR was carried out. In TCRdb, the multiplex PCR reads were re-called with MiXCR into one record per CDR3 protein. The repertoire holds 740,000 or so distinct CDR3 sequences, with about 44% as singletons. This chain uses TRBV7-8 with TRBJ2-5; the D gene could be TRBD1 or TRBD2 (6 bases each). The sequence came from an adult man with Graves' ophthalmopathy. The sample was peripheral blood. CDR3 sequence reads: CASSDAGHYQETQYF. In nucleotides, the CDR3 is TGTGCCAGCAGCGACGCGGGACATTATCAAGAGACCCAGTACTTC. Together with reference TRBV7-8 and TRBJ2-5, the CDR3 gives the full variable domain: GAGVSQSPRYKVAKRGQDVALRCDPISGHVSLFWYQQALGQGPEFLTYFQNEAQLDKSGLPSDRFFAERPEGSVSTLKIQRTQQEDSAVYLCASSDAGHYQETQYFGPGTRLLVL.